A selection of T cell receptor beta chains follows, all from one sample in a study of blood T cells in healthy people across ages. Using its own MiXCR run on the 5' RACE reads, TCRdb lists one record per CDR3 protein. The table lists hundreds of thousands of distinct CDR3 sequences, over 40% of them singletons. The sample was blood. Receptor source: a man at least 80 years old in good health. Both conserved end residues are part of each CDR3. The order of the fields is clone size, J gene, V gene, D gene, CDR3 protein, CDR3 DNA. The D gene is left open where the match is weak. Size is omitted from some rows. Given values are once, few, many or a class for expanded clones.

clone_size: -; j_call: TRBJ2-7; v_call: TRBV20-1; d_call: -; cdr3_aa: CSATVGGARGEQYF; cdr3_nt: TGCAGTGCGACTGTAGGCGGAGCCAGGGGCGAGCAGTACTTC
clone_size: once; j_call: TRBJ1-2; v_call: TRBV6-2/TRBV6-3; d_call: -; cdr3_aa: CASSSEILPSANYGYTF; cdr3_nt: TGTGCCAGCAGTTCAGAAATACTTCCCTCAGCTAACTATGGCTACACCTTC
clone_size: -; j_call: TRBJ2-7; v_call: TRBV5-1; d_call: TRBD2; cdr3_aa: CASSRDSGVYEQYF; cdr3_nt: TGCGCCAGCAGCCGAGATAGCGGGGTTTACGAGCAGTACTTC
clone_size: few; j_call: TRBJ1-1; v_call: TRBV7-8; d_call: -; cdr3_aa: CASSLDGVNTEAFF; cdr3_nt: TGTGCCAGCAGCTTAGACGGGGTGAACACTGAAGCTTTCTTT
clone_size: -; j_call: TRBJ2-7; v_call: TRBV18; d_call: TRBD1; cdr3_aa: CASSEGQGSSYEQYF; cdr3_nt: TGTGCCAGCTCAGAGGGACAGGGCAGCTCCTACGAGCAGTACTTC
clone_size: -; j_call: TRBJ1-2; v_call: TRBV20-1; d_call: -; cdr3_aa: CSARRGDGYTF; cdr3_nt: TGCAGTGCTAGGAGGGGAGACGGCTACACCTTC
clone_size: many; j_call: TRBJ2-1; v_call: TRBV7-9; d_call: TRBD2; cdr3_aa: CASSLGAGAEGEQFF; cdr3_nt: TGTGCCAGCAGCTTAGGGGCGGGAGCCGAGGGGGAGCAGTTCTTC
clone_size: few; j_call: TRBJ2-3; v_call: TRBV29-1; d_call: TRBD1; cdr3_aa: CSAQIGQGQTDTQYF; cdr3_nt: TGCAGCGCCCAAATCGGACAGGGACAAACGGATACGCAGTATTTT
clone_size: -; j_call: TRBJ2-5; v_call: TRBV5-1; d_call: -; cdr3_aa: CASSLSTKQETQYF; cdr3_nt: TGCGCCAGCAGCTTAAGTACAAAACAAGAGACCCAGTACTTC
clone_size: -; j_call: TRBJ2-7; v_call: TRBV29-1; d_call: -; cdr3_aa: CSGVESSYEQYF; cdr3_nt: TGCAGCGGGGTAGAGAGCTCCTACGAGCAGTACTTC
clone_size: -; j_call: TRBJ2-5; v_call: TRBV7-2; d_call: -; cdr3_aa: CASSSRRGCKQYF; cdr3_nt: TGTGCCAGCAGCTCCCGAAGGGGATGCAAGCAGTACTTC
clone_size: -; j_call: TRBJ2-7; v_call: TRBV6-2/TRBV6-3; d_call: -; cdr3_aa: CASSYTILSQGGLYEQYF; cdr3_nt: TGTGCCAGCAGTTATACCATACTATCCCAGGGGGGCCTCTACGAGCAGTACTTC
clone_size: -; j_call: TRBJ1-2; v_call: TRBV7-9; d_call: -; cdr3_aa: CASSPPRGDFYGYTF; cdr3_nt: TGTGCCAGCAGCCCCCCCCGGGGAGATTTCTATGGCTACACCTTC
clone_size: many; j_call: TRBJ2-7; v_call: TRBV10-3; d_call: TRBD2; cdr3_aa: CAISETSGSYEQYF; cdr3_nt: TGTGCCATCAGCGAAACTAGCGGGAGTTACGAGCAGTACTTC
clone_size: few; j_call: TRBJ2-1; v_call: TRBV3-1; d_call: TRBD2; cdr3_aa: CASSQEPAGVRNEQFF; cdr3_nt: TGTGCCAGCAGCCAAGAGCCAGCGGGAGTTCGGAATGAGCAGTTCTTC
clone_size: -; j_call: TRBJ2-1; v_call: TRBV2; d_call: TRBD1; cdr3_aa: CASSSGGADNEQFF; cdr3_nt: TGTGCCAGCAGCTCAGGGGGCGCGGACAATGAGCAGTTCTTC
clone_size: -; j_call: TRBJ2-7; v_call: TRBV28; d_call: -; cdr3_aa: CASSPPLPGRTREQYF; cdr3_nt: TGTGCCAGCAGTCCCCCCCTTCCAGGCCGGACCCGCGAGCAGTACTTC
clone_size: few; j_call: TRBJ2-7; v_call: TRBV28; d_call: TRBD2; cdr3_aa: CASSLGGGGSRYF; cdr3_nt: TGTGCCAGCAGTTTAGGTGGCGGGGGAAGTCGGTACTTC
clone_size: few; j_call: TRBJ2-3; v_call: TRBV6-2/TRBV6-3; d_call: -; cdr3_aa: CASSYGPGSQYF; cdr3_nt: TGTGCCAGCAGTTACGGCCCGGGCTCGCAGTATTTT
clone_size: -; j_call: TRBJ2-3; v_call: TRBV5-6; d_call: -; cdr3_aa: CASSLFRGAGDTQYF; cdr3_nt: TGTGCCAGCAGCTTGTTTCGGGGGGCCGGGGATACGCAGTATTTT
clone_size: -; j_call: TRBJ1-2; v_call: TRBV18; d_call: -; cdr3_aa: CASSQNPGRANYGYTF; cdr3_nt: TGTGCCAGCTCGCAGAACCCGGGGCGAGCTAACTATGGCTACACCTTC
clone_size: few; j_call: TRBJ1-2; v_call: TRBV5-1; d_call: -; cdr3_aa: CASSSLDYGYTF; cdr3_nt: TGCGCCAGCAGCTCCTTAGACTATGGCTACACCTTC
clone_size: -; j_call: TRBJ2-1; v_call: TRBV9; d_call: -; cdr3_aa: CASSITERGNEQFF; cdr3_nt: TGTGCCAGCAGCATCACCGAGAGGGGCAATGAGCAGTTCTTC
clone_size: -; j_call: TRBJ1-5; v_call: TRBV2; d_call: -; cdr3_aa: CASSVSAYSNQPQHF; cdr3_nt: TGTGCCAGCAGTGTCTCCGCATATAGCAATCAGCCCCAGCATTTT
clone_size: -; j_call: TRBJ2-1; v_call: TRBV7-6; d_call: -; cdr3_aa: CASSLVSSGSYNEQFF; cdr3_nt: TGTGCCAGCAGCTTAGTTTCCAGCGGCTCCTACAATGAGCAGTTCTTC
clone_size: many; j_call: TRBJ2-4; v_call: TRBV28; d_call: -; cdr3_aa: CASNPGLAKNIQYF; cdr3_nt: TGTGCCAGCAACCCAGGGTTGGCCAAAAACATTCAGTACTTC
clone_size: once; j_call: TRBJ1-4; v_call: TRBV6-6; d_call: TRBD1; cdr3_aa: CASRPQGAQEKLFF; cdr3_nt: TGTGCCAGCAGGCCCCAGGGGGCGCAGGAAAAACTGTTTTTT
clone_size: -; j_call: TRBJ2-5; v_call: TRBV24-1; d_call: -; cdr3_aa: CAAGGGETQYF; cdr3_nt: TGTGCCGCCGGGGGCGGAGAGACCCAGTACTTC